This TCR beta chain is drawn from a study of blood T cells in healthy people across ages. General study findings and limits: The long-lived group displayed more naive CD4+ cells, plus higher diversity, than the aged donors did. Age advanced and TCR beta diversity per million T cells fell, roughly linearly.

Primed by a sample-barcoded 5' primer and a J-beta primer mix, a second PCR proceeded for 7 to 11 cycles. MiXCR was run by TCRdb on the 5' RACE reads, yielding one entry per CDR3 protein. The table has 850,000 to 950,000 distinct CDR3 sequences, 29% seen once; the top ten hold roughly 17%. Every sample had a minimum of 6 million PBMCs isolated. With regard to this clonotype: Its antigen is not known.

There are 16 residues in the CDR3. Trimming at V came to 0 bases and at J to 0 bases, leaving 1 base not matched to a gene. Per the germline V gene, CDR1 is SGHTA and CDR2 is FQGNSA. The sample consisted of blood. The receptor's source is a woman at least 80 years old in good health. This rearrangement joins TRBV7-2 to TRBJ2-2; 7 nucleotides align to TRBD1. The CDR3 sequence: CASSLAGTANTGELFF. For the CDR3, the DNA is TGTGCCAGCAGCTTAGCCGGGACAGCGAACACCGGGGAGCTGTTTTTT. Full variable domain (rest looked up from reference TRBV7-2 and TRBJ2-2): GAGVSQSPSNKVTEKGKDVELRCDPISGHTALYWYRQSLGQGLEFLIYFQGNSAPDKSGLPSDRFSAERTGGSVSTLTIQRTQQEDSAVYLCASSLAGTANTGELFFGEGSRLTVL.